Following are 20 T cell receptor beta chains from one sample sequenced in a study of blood T cell repertoires in COVID-19. Some clones are missing from TCRdb's copy, which holds only in-frame ones; the method was immunoSEQ multiplex PCR. Of 150,000 to 200,000 clones in the sample, approximately 81% were seen once. The sequenced sample was peripheral blood. The source is a man aged 40-49 years with acute or convalescent COVID-19.

This clone was detected a few times. The V call is TRBV19, the J call TRBJ2-7, with 9 bases lining up with TRBD2. Trimming took 10 bases from V and 0 from J; bases not matched to a gene: 13. Germline V gives CDR1 LNHDA, CDR2 SQIVND (reference sequence). The CDR3 has 16 residues. The CDR3 reads CATSPGGGALSYEQYF. DNA of the CDR3: TGTGCCACCTCTCCAGGCGGGGGGGCTCTCTCCTACGAGCAGTACTTC.

This chain links TRBV3-1 (or the pseudogene TRBV3-2) with TRBJ2-6, with no clear D. Between the trimmed V and J ends, which lost 1 base and 3 bases, there was a span of 4 bases. Germline loops: CDR1 LGHDT, CDR2 YNNKEL (reference sequence). CDR3 size: 14 residues. CDR3 in DNA: TGTGCCAGCAGCCAAGGCGGTGGGGCCAACGTCCTGACTTTC. Translated, it gives CASSQGGGANVLTF.

V is TRBV4-2 and J is TRBJ2-5; D gene ambiguous. The CDR3 runs to 16 residues. The V gene's germline CDR1 is LGHNA and CDR2 YNFKEQ. Trimming shortened V by 4 bases and J by 5 bases, and 20 bases separated the two germline ends. DNA of the CDR3: TGTGCCAGCAGCCCGAATACCGCCCGAACTCTTGAGACCCAGTACTTC. This encodes CASSPNTARTLETQYF.

The chain uses TRBV30 and TRBJ1-2; tentatively, D is TRBD1 (5 bases). This CDR3 has 14 residues. Germline V gene lookup returns CDR1 GTSNPN and CDR2 SVGIG (reference sequence). V lost 2 bases and J lost 3, with 13 bases in between. The CDR3 sequence: CAWSSPGGYYGYTF. In nucleotides, the CDR3 is TGTGCCTGGAGTTCCCCGGGGGGATACTATGGCTACACCTTC.

Notes on this clone: A read error may produce the germline difference seen at one junction end. The chain joins TRBV15 to TRBJ1-2, with D possibly TRBD1 on 6 matching bases. This CDR3 contains 16 residues. In germline, CDR1 is LNHNV, CDR2 YYDKDF (reference sequence). The CDR3 DNA reads TGTGCCACCAGCAGAGATCCTAGCCAGGGGAACTCTGGCTACACCTTC. It encodes CATSRDPSQGNSGYTF.

The rearrangement links TRBV6-1 to TRBJ1-3, with D unclear. Between the trimmed V and J ends, which lost 3 bases and 3 bases, there was a span of 12 bases. The CDR3 consists of 15 residues. Germline CDR1 MNHNS, CDR2 SASEGT. The CDR3 here is CASSDKSTGGNTIYF. For the CDR3, the DNA is TGTGCCAGCAGTGATAAATCCACCGGTGGAAACACCATATATTTT.

This clone appeared a few times. The chain links TRBV7-3 to TRBJ2-2, with 7 bases fitting TRBD2. The CDR3 loop spans 14 amino acids. Germline-derived CDR1 and CDR2 are SGHTA and FQGTGA. V lost 3 bases and J lost 4; bases outside the gene matches: 2. The CDR3 nucleotides are TGTGCCAGCAGCTTCGCTAGCGGCACCGGGGAGCTGTTTTTT. Translation: CASSFASGTGELFF.

This chain uses TRBV18 with TRBJ1-2; the match to TRBD1 covers 9 bases. Germline lookup yields CDR1 KGHSH and CDR2 LQKENI. V shed 5 bases, J shed 5 bases, and the junction held 6 bases outside the gene matches. The CDR3 is 14 amino acids. This chain's CDR3 is CASSAEQGAYGYTF. The DNA for the CDR3 is TGTGCCAGCTCAGCCGAACAGGGGGCGTATGGCTACACCTTC.

This clone was counted a single time. The V gene is TRBV29-1, the J gene TRBJ2-3; 12 nucleotides align to TRBD2. CDR1 is SQVTM, CDR2 ANQGSEA, per germline. The CDR3 extends over 14 amino acids. V trimming: 8 bases; J trimming: 1 base; junction bases outside the gene matches: 4. The chain's CDR3 is CSTRTSGGTDTQYF. The CDR3 DNA is TGCAGCACTCGGACTAGCGGGGGCACAGATACGCAGTATTTT.

The DNA for the CDR3 is TGTGCCAGCAGCCCCCAGTGGCGGGGGGCAAATACGCAGTATTTT. This gives the protein CASSPQWRGANTQYF. The chain is built from TRBV7-9 and TRBJ2-3; 8 bases are shared with TRBD2. The CDR3 loop spans 15 amino acids. CDR1 is SEHNR, CDR2 FQNEAQ, per germline (reference sequence). Trimming took 5 bases from V and 7 from J; bases not matched to a gene: 11.

V and J are TRBV6-2 or TRBV6-3 and TRBJ2-7; 11 bases are shared with TRBD2. The CDR3 is 14 residues long. Germline trimming cut 4 bases from V and 6 bases from J; bases unmatched to any gene: 5. Germline CDR1 MNHEY, CDR2 SVGEGT. The CDR3 protein is CASSSLAGASEQYF. The CDR3 coding sequence is TGTGCCAGCAGTTCACTAGCGGGGGCCTCCGAGCAGTACTTC.

CDR3 in amino acids: CASSVGAGDQPQHF. CDR3 nucleotide sequence: TGTGCCAGCAGCGTGGGGGCAGGGGATCAGCCCCAGCATTTT. The chain joins TRBV5-6 to TRBJ1-5; tentatively, D is TRBD1 (6 bases). Trimming cost V 4 bases and J 5 bases, with 13 bases left between them. CDR1 and CDR2 from the germline V gene are SGHDT and YYEEEE. The CDR3 has 14 amino acids. The full variable domain, rest sourced from reference TRBV5-6 and TRBJ1-5, is DAGVTQSPTHLIKTRGQQVTLRCSPKSGHDTVSWYQQALGQGPQFIFQYYEEEERQRGNFPDRFSGHQFPNYSSELNVNALLLGDSALYLCASSVGAGDQPQHFGDGTRLSIL.

This clone was detected only a few times. The rearrangement uses TRBV4-2 and TRBJ1-4; weak D call: TRBD1 (5 bases). CDR1 LGHNA and CDR2 YNFKEQ come from the germline V gene. The CDR3 is 15 amino acids. Deletions cut 0 bases from V and 8 bases from J, with 13 bases between. CDR3 coding DNA: TGTGCCAGCAGCCAAGAGTTTGGGGCAGGGGAAAAACTGTTTTTT. This gives the protein CASSQEFGAGEKLFF.

This clone was observed a single time. The chain has TRBV29-1 and TRBJ2-5, with 7 bases lining up with TRBD2. This CDR3 spans 13 amino acids. Germline V gene lookup returns CDR1 SQVTM and CDR2 ANQGSEA. V lost 2 bases and J lost 7; bases outside the gene matches: 7. The DNA for the CDR3 is TGCAGCGTTGAACCGGCTAGCGGACGGACCCAGTACTTC. This encodes CSVEPASGRTQYF.

The V call is TRBV2, the J call TRBJ2-6, with 8 bases aligning to TRBD2. Germline V gene lookup returns CDR1 SNHLY and CDR2 FYNNEI. J gave up 0 bases and V 4 bases, and 5 bases lay outside the gene matches. The CDR3 contains 17 residues. In DNA form, the CDR3 reads TGTGCCAGCAGTGTAGCGGGGAGTTTCTCTGGGGCCAACGTCCTGACTTTC. It specifies CASSVAGSFSGANVLTF.

This chain uses TRBV12-5 with TRBJ1-2; D unclear. The germline CDR1 and CDR2 sequences are LGHNT and FRNRAP. V was cut by 0 bases and J by 8 bases, with 10 bases left in between. This CDR3 spans 13 amino acids. CDR3 protein: CASGLVPGYGYTF. The CDR3 nucleotides read TGTGCTAGTGGTTTGGTACCGGGGTACGGCTACACCTTC.

The chain links TRBV18 to TRBJ1-3; maybe TRBD1 (5 bases). V was cut by 0 bases and J by 0 bases, with 15 bases left in between. Germline V gives CDR1 KGHSH, CDR2 LQKENI. CDR3 length: 18 residues. The CDR3 loop is CASSPPNSRTFSGNTIYF. The CDR3 nucleotides read TGTGCCAGCTCACCACCTAATTCGAGGACATTCTCTGGAAACACCATATATTTT.

The chain employs TRBV5-1 and TRBJ2-7; 13 nucleotides line up with TRBD2. The CDR3 spans 16 residues. J lost 7 bases, V lost 0 bases, and 7 bases had no gene match. Germline-derived CDR1 and CDR2 are SGHRS and YFSETQ. The CDR3 DNA reads TGCGCCAGCAGCTTGGCCCCCGGGACTAGCGGGGCGGAGCAGTACTTC. Its protein product is CASSLAPGTSGAEQYF.

The rearrangement uses TRBV3-1 (or the pseudogene TRBV3-2) and TRBJ2-1, with 9 positions matching TRBD2. CDR1 and CDR2 from the germline V gene are LGHDT and YNNKEL (reference sequence). V trimming: 1 base; J trimming: 5 bases; junction bases outside the gene matches: 0. The CDR3 runs 14 residues. CDR3 DNA: TGTGCCAGCAGCCAAGGACTAGCGGACAATGAGCAGTTCTTC. Translating it yields CASSQGLADNEQFF.

This chain joins TRBV27 and TRBJ1-3; TRBD1 matches at 12 bases. V was clipped by 4 bases and J by 3 bases; unmatched bases: 22. Per the germline V gene, CDR1 is MNHEY and CDR2 is SMNVEV (reference sequence). The CDR3 runs to 22 residues. The CDR3: CASSSRREEGTGGFPFGNTIYF. Written as DNA, the CDR3 is TGTGCCAGCAGTTCCAGGAGGGAGGAAGGGACAGGGGGCTTTCCATTTGGAAACACCATATATTTT.